The clone carrying this TCR beta chain occurred many times. The CDR3 runs 16 residues. Germline-derived CDR1 and CDR2 are SGHTA and FQGTGA. With V trimmed by 3 bases and J by 1 base, 5 bases remained unmatched. TCR beta CDR3 regions were amplified from RNA transcripts. HTBI-primed first-round RT-PCR preceded second-round multiplex PCR. MiXCR, applied by TCRdb to the multiplex PCR reads, yields one record per CDR3 protein. The profile shows about 410,000 distinct CDR3 sequences, around 20% of them singletons. The sample belongs to a study of Graves' ophthalmopathy and Graves' hyperthyroidism. If patients had other autoimmune diseases, uncontrolled infections, pregnancy or lactation, they were excluded.

The chain recombines TRBV7-3 with TRBJ2-5; the match to TRBD1 covers 10 bases. This clonotype was sampled from a woman under 30 with Graves' ophthalmopathy. Material: peripheral blood. This CDR3 is CASSFSGTGAQETQYF. The CDR3 DNA follows: TGTGCCAGCAGCTTCTCCGGGACAGGGGCCCAAGAGACCCAGTACTTC.